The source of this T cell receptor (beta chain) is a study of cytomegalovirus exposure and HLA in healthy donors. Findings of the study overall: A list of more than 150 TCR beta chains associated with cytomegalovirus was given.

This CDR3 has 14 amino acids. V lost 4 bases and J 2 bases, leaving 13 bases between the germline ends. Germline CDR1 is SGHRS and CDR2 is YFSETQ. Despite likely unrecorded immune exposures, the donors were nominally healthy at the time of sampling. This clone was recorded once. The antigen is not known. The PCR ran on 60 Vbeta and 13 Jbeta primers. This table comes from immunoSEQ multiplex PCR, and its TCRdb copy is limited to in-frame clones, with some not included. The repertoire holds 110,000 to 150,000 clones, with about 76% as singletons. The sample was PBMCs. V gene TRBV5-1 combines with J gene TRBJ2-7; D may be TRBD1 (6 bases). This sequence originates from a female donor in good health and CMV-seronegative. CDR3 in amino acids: CASSPGTLTYEQYF. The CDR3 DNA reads TGCGCCAGCAGCCCCGGGACACTAACCTACGAGCAGTACTTC.